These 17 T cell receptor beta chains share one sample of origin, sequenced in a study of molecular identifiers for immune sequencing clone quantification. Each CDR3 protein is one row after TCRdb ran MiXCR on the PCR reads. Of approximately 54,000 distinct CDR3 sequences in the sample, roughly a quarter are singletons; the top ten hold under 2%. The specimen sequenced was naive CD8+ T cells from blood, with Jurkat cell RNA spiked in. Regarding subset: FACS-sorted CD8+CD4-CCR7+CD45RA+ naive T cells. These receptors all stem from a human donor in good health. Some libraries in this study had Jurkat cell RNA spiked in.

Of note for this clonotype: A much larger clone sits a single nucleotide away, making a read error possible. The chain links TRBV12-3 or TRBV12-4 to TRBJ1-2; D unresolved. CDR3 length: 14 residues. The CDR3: CAGSTRIDNYGYTF. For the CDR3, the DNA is TGTGCCGGCAGTACAAGAATCGACAACTATGGCTACACCTTC.

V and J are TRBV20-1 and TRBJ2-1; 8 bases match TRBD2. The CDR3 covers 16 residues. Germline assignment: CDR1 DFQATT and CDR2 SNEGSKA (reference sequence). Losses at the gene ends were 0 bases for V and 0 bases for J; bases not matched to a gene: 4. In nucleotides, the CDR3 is TGCAGTGCTAGAGAGGTTAGCGGGATCTCCTACAATGAGCAGTTCTTC. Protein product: CSAREVSGISYNEQFF.

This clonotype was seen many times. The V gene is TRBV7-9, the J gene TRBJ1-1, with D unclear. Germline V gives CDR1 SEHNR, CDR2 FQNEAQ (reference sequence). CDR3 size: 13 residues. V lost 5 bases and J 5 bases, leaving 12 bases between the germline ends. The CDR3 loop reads CASSPPVGTEAFF. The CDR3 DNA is TGTGCCAGCAGCCCACCGGTTGGGACTGAAGCTTTCTTT.

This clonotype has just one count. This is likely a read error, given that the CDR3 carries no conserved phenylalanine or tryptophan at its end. CDR3 bases: TGCAGTGCTAAAGACTCCGGACTAGCGTACCAAGAGACCCAGTACCTC. It translates to CSAKDSGLAYQETQYL. The chain couples TRBV20-1 to TRBJ2-5; the match to TRBD2 covers 9 bases. J was trimmed by 0 bases and V by 4 bases; bases with no gene match: 9. CDR1 DFQATT and CDR2 SNEGSKA come from the germline V gene (reference sequence). The CDR3 loop spans 16 amino acids.

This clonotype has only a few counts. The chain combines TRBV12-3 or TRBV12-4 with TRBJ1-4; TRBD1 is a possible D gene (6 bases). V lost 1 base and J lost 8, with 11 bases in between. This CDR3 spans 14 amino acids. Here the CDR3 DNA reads TGTGCCAGCAGTTTAGGGGGGCCTGACGAAAAACTGTTTTTT. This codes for CASSLGGPDEKLFF.

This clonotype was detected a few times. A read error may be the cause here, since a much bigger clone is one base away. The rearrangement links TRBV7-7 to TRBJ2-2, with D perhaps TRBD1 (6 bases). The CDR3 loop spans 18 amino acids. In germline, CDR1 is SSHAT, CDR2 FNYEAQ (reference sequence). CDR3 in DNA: TGTGCTAGCAGCTTAGGAATAAAGACAGGACCCTCGCCCGGGGAGCTGTTTTTT. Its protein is CASSLGIKTGPSPGELFF.

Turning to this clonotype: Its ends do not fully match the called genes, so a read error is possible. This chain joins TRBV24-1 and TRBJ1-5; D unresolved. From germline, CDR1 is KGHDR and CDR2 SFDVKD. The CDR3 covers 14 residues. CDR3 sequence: CATSDLDSNQPPHF. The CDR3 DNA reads TGTGCCACCAGTGATTTAGACTCGAACCAGCCCCCGCATTTT.

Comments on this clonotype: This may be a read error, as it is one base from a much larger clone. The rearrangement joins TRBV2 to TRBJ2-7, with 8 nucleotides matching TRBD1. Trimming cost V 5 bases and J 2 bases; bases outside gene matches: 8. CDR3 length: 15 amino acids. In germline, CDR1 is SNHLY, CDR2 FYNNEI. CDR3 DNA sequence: TGTGCCAGCAGTCCTGGACAGGGTTGGCCCTACGAGCAGTACTTC. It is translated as CASSPGQGWPYEQYF.

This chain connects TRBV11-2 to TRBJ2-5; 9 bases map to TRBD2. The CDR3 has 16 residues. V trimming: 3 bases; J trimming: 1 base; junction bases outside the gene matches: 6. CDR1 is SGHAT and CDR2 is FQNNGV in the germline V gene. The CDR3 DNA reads TGTGCCAGCAGCTTTTGGTCTAGCGGGATCCAAGAGACCCAGTACTTC. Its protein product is CASSFWSSGIQETQYF.

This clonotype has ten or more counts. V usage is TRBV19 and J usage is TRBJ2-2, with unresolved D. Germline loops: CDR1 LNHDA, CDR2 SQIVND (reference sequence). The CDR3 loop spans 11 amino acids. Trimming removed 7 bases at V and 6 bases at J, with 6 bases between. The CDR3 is CASTSSGELFF. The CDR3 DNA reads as TGTGCCAGTACCTCGTCCGGGGAGCTGTTTTTT. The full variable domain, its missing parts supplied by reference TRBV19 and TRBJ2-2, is DGGITQSPKYLFRKEGQNVTLSCEQNLNHDAMYWYRQDPGQGLRLIYYSQIVNDFQKGDIAEGYSVSREKKESFPLTVTSAQKNPTAFYLCASTSSGELFFGEGSRLTVL.

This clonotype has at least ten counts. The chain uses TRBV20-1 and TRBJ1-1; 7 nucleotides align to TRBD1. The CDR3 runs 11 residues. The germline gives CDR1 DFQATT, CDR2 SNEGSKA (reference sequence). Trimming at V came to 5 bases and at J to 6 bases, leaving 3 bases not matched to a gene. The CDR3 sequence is CSARTGPEAFF. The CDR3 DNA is TGCAGTGCTCGGACAGGCCCTGAAGCTTTCTTT.

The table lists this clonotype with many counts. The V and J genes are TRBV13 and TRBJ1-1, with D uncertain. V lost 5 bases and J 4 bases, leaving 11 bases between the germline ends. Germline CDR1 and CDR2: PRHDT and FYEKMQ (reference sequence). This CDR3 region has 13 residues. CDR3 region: CASSPLLGTEAFF. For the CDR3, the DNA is TGTGCCAGCAGCCCCCTCTTGGGCACTGAAGCTTTCTTT.

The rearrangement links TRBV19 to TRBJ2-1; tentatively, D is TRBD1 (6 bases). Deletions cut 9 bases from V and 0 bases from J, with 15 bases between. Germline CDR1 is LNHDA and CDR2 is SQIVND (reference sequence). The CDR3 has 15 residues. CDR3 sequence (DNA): TGTGCCAGCGAGGGACACCCGAGCTCCTACAATGAGCAGTTCTTC. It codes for CASEGHPSSYNEQFF. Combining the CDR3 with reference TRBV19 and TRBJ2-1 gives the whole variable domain DGGITQSPKYLFRKEGQNVTLSCEQNLNHDAMYWYRQDPGQGLRLIYYSQIVNDFQKGDIAEGYSVSREKKESFPLTVTSAQKNPTAFYLCASEGHPSSYNEQFFGPGTRLTVL.

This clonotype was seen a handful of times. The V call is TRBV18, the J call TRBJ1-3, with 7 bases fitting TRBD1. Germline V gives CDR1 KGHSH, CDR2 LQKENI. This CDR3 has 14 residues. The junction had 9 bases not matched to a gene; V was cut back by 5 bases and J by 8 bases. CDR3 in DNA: TGTGCCAGCTCATCGACAGGGATGGAAGACACCATATATTTT. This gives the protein CASSSTGMEDTIYF.

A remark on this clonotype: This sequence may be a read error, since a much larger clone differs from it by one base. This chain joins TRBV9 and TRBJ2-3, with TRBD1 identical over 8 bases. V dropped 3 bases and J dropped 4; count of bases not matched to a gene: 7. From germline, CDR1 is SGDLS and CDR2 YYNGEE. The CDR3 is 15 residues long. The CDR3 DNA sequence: TGTGCCAGCAGCGCCGGACAGGGACCGGCAGATACGCAGTATTTT. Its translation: CASSAGQGPADTQYF.

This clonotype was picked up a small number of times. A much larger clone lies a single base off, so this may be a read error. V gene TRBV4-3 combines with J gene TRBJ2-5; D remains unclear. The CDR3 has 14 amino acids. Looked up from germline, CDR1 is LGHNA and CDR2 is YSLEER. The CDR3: CASSQDYSQEPQYF. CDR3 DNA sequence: TGCGCCAGCAGCCAAGACTACAGTCAAGAGCCCCAGTACTTC.

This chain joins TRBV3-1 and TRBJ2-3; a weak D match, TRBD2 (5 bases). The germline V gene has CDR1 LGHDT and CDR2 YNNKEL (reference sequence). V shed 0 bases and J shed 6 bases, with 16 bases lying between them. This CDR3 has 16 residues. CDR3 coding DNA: TGTGCCAGCAGCCAAGATCCCGCAGCTAGCCCCGATACGCAGTATTTT. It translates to CASSQDPAASPDTQYF.